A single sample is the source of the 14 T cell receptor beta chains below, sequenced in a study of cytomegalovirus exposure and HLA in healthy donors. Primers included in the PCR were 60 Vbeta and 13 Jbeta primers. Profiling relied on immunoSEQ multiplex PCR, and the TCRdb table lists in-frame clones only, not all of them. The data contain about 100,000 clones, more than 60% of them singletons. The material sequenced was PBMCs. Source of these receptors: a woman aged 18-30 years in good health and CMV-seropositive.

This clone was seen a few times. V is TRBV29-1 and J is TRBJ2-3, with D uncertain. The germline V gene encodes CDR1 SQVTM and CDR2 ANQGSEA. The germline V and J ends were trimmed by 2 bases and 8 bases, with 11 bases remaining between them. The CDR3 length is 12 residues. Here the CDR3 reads CSVERQSGTQYF. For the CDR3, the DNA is TGCAGCGTTGAAAGGCAATCGGGTACGCAGTATTTT.

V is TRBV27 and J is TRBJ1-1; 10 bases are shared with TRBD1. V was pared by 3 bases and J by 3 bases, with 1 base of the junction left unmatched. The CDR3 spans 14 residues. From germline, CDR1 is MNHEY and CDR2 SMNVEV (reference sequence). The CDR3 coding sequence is TGTGCCAGCAGTTTGGGACAGGGGTACACTGAAGCTTTCTTT. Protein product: CASSLGQGYTEAFF.

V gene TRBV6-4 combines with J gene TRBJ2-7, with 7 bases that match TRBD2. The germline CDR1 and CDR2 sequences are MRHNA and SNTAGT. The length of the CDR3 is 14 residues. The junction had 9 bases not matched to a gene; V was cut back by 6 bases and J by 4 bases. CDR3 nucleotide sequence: TGTGCCAGCAGGGCCCGCGGGGGTAGTTACGAGCAGTACTTC. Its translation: CASRARGGSYEQYF.

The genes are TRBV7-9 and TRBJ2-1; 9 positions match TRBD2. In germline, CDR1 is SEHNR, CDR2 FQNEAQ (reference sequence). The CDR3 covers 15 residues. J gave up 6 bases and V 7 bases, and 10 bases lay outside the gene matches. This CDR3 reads CASNPGSGSSNEQFF. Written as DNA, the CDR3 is TGTGCCAGCAACCCGGGTAGCGGGAGTAGCAATGAGCAGTTCTTC.

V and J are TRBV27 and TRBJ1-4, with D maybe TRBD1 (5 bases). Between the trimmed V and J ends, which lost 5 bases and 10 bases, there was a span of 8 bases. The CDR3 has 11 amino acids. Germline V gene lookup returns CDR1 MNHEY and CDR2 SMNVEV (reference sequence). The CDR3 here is CASSLGGKLFF. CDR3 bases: TGTGCCAGCAGTCTCGGGGGAAAACTGTTTTTT.

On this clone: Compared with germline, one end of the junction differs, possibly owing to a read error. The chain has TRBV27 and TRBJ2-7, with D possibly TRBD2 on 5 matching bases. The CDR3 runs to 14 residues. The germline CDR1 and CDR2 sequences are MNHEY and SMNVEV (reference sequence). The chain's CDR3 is CASRLTGLSYEQYF. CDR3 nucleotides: TGTGCCAGCCGTTTAACCGGACTCTCCTACGAGCAGTACTTC.

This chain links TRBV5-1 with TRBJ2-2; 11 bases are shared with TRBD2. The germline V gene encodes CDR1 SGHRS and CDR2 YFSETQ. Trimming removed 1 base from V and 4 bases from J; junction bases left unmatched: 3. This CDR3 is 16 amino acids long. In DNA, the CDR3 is TGCGCCAGCAGCTTGAGGCTAGCGGGGGGCACCGGGGAGCTGTTTTTT. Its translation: CASSLRLAGGTGELFF. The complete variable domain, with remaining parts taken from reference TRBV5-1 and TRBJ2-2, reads KAGVTQTPRYLIKTRGQQVTLSCSPISGHRSVSWYQQTPGQGLQFLFEYFSETQRNKGNFPGRFSGRQFSNSRSEMNVSTLELGDSALYLCASSLRLAGGTGELFFGEGSRLTVL.

The DNA for the CDR3 is TGTGCCAGCAGTTTCCGACCAGGGGCGCGATACGAGCAGTACTTC. Its translation is CASSFRPGARYEQYF. This chain joins TRBV28 and TRBJ2-7, with D perhaps TRBD1 (6 bases). The CDR3 covers 15 residues. The germline gives CDR1 MDHEN, CDR2 SYDVKM. V shed 3 bases and J shed 4 bases, with 16 bases lying between them.

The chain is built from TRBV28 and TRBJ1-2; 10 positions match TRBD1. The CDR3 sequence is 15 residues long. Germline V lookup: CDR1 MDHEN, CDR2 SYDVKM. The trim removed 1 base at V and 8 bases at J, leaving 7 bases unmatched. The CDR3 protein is CASSLSRQGAGGYTF. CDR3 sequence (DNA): TGTGCCAGCAGTTTATCCAGACAGGGGGCTGGGGGCTACACCTTC.

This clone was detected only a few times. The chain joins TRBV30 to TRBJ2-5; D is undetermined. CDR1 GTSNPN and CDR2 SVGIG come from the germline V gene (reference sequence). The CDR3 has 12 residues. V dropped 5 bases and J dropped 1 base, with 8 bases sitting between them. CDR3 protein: CAWGPLQETQYF. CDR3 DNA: TGTGCCTGGGGGCCCCTCCAAGAGACCCAGTACTTC.

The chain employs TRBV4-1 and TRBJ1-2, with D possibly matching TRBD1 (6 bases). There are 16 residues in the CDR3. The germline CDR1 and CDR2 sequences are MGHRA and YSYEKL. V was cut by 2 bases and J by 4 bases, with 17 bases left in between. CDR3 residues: CASSQPTGSPTYGYTF. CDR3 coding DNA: TGCGCCAGCAGCCAACCTACAGGGTCCCCTACCTATGGCTACACCTTC.

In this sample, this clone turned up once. The CDR3 DNA reads TGTGCCAGCAGCCTGACCCTTACAGGGAACACTGAAGCTTTCTTT. Translating it yields CASSLTLTGNTEAFF. The J gene is TRBJ1-1, the V gene TRBV9; tentative D call: TRBD1 (5 bases). The V gene lost 4 bases and the J gene lost 1 base, with 14 bases spanning the gap. Germline CDR1 SGDLS, CDR2 YYNGEE. CDR3 size: 15 residues.

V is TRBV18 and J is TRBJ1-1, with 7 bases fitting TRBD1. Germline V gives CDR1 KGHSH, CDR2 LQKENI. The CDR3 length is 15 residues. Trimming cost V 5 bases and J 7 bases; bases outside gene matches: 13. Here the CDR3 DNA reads TGTGCCAGCTCATCCTCGGGACAGATGGACCGTGAAGCTTTCTTT. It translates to CASSSSGQMDREAFF.

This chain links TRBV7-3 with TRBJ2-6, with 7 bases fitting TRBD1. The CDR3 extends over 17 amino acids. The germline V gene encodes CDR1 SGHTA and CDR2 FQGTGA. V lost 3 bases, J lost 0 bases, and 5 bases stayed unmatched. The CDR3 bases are TGTGCCAGCAGCTTCATGACAGGGAGCTCTGGGGCCAACGTCCTGACTTTC. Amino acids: CASSFMTGSSGANVLTF. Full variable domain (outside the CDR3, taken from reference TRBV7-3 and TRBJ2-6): GAGVSQTPSNKVTEKGKYVELRCDPISGHTALYWYRQSLGQGPEFLIYFQGTGAADDSGLPNDRFFAVRPEGSVSTLKIQRTERGDSAVYLCASSFMTGSSGANVLTFGAGSRLTVL.